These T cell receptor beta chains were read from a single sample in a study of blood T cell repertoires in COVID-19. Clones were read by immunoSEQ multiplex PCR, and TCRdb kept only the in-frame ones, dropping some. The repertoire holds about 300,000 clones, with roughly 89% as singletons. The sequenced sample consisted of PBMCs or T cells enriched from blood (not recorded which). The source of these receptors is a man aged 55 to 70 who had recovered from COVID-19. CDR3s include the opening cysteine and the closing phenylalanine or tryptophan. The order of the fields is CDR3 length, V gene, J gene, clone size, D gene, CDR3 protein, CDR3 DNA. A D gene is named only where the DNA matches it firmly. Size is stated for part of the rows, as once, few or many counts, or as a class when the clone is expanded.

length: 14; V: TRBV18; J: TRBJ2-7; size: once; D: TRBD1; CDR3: CASSTQGASYEQYF; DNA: TGTGCCAGCTCAACTCAGGGGGCCTCCTACGAGCAGTACTTC
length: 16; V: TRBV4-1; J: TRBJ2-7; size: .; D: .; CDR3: CASSQAGSGVAYEQYF; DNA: TGCGCCAGCAGCCAAGCAGGGTCTGGGGTGGCCTACGAGCAGTACTTC
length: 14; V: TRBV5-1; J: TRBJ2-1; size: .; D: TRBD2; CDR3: CASSGSGAYNEQFF; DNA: TGCGCCAGCAGCGGTAGCGGGGCCTACAATGAGCAGTTCTTC
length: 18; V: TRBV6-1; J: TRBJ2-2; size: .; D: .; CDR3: CASSEVRRGLGNTGELFF; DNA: TGTGCCAGCAGTGAAGTACGCAGGGGCCTTGGGAACACCGGGGAGCTGTTTTTT
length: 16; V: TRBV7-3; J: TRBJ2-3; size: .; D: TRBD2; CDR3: CASSLGLAGGADTQYF; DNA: TGTGCCAGCAGCTTAGGACTAGCGGGAGGTGCAGATACGCAGTATTTT
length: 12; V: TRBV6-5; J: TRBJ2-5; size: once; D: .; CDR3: CASRDRKETQYF; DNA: TGTGCCAGCAGAGACAGGAAAGAGACCCAGTACTTC
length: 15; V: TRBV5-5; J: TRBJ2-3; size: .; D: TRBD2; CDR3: CASSSELANTDTQYF; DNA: TGTGCCAGCAGCTCCGAACTAGCGAACACAGATACGCAGTATTTT
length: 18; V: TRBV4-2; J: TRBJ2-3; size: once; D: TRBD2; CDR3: CASSLGGLAGGITDTQYF; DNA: TGTGCCAGCAGCCTGGGGGGCCTAGCGGGAGGAATCACAGATACGCAGTATTTT
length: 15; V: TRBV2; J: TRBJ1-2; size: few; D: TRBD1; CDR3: CASSDATGVPYGYTF; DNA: TGTGCCAGCAGTGACGCGACAGGGGTTCCCTATGGCTACACCTTC
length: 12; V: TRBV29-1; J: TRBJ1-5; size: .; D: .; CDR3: CSVAGSNQPQHF; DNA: TGCAGCGTTGCCGGTAGCAATCAGCCCCAGCATTTT
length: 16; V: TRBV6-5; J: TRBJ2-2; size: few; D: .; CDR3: CASSYSMGRNTGELFF; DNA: TGTGCCAGCAGTTACTCGATGGGCCGGAACACCGGGGAGCTGTTTTTT
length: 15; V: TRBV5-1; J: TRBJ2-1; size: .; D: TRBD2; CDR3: CASRYLSGRLNEQFF; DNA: TGCGCCAGCAGATATTTGAGCGGGAGATTGAATGAGCAGTTCTTC
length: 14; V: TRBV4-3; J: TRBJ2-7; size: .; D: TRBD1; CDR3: CASSPGTANYEQYF; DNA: TGCGCCAGCAGCCCCGGGACAGCCAACTACGAGCAGTACTTC
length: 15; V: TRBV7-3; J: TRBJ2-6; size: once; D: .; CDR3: CASSSTGPPPSVLTF; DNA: TGTGCCAGCAGCAGTACAGGGCCCCCTCCCTCCGTCCTGACTTTC
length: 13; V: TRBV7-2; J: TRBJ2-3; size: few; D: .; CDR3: CASSILHTDTQYF; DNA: TGTGCCAGCAGCATCTTACACACAGATACGCAGTATTTT
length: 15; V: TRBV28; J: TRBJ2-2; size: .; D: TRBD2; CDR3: CASRAGTSVTGELFF; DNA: TGTGCCAGCAGAGCCGGGACTAGCGTGACCGGGGAGCTGTTTTTT
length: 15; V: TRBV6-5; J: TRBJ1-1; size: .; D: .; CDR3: CASSYSRRGNTEAFF; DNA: TGTGCCAGCAGTTACTCGAGGCGAGGGAACACTGAAGCTTTCTTT
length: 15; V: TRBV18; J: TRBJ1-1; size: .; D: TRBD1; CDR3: CASSLRDSPNTEAFF; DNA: TGTGCCAGCTCACTCCGGGACAGCCCGAACACTGAAGCTTTCTTT
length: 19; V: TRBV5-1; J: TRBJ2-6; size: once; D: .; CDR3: CASSLVLSGGNSGANVLTF; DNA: TGCGCCAGCAGCTTGGTCTTGAGCGGAGGGAACTCTGGGGCCAACGTCCTGACTTTC
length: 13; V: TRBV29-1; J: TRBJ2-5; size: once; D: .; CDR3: CSVDRGIQETQYF; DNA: TGCAGCGTTGATCGCGGGATCCAAGAGACCCAGTACTTC
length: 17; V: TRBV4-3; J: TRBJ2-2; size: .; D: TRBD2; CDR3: CASSQAGLAGVTGELFF; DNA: TGCGCCAGCAGCCAAGCGGGACTAGCGGGAGTAACTGGGGAGCTGTTTTTT
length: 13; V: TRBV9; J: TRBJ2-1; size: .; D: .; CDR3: CASSVDYDNEQFF; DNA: TGTGCCAGCAGCGTAGACTACGACAATGAGCAGTTCTTC
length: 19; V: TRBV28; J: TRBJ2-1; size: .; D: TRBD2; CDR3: CASSFRRGDTPDSYNEQFF; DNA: TGTGCCAGCAGTTTCAGGCGGGGGGATACTCCTGACTCCTACAATGAGCAGTTCTTC
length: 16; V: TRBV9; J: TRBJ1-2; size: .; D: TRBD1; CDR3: CASSALIGTGNYGYTF; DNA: TGTGCCAGCAGCGCTCTAATTGGGACAGGGAACTATGGCTACACCTTC
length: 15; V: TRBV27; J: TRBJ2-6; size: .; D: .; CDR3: CASSLQGPGANVLTF; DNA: TGTGCCAGCAGCCTACAGGGCCCTGGGGCCAACGTCCTGACTTTC
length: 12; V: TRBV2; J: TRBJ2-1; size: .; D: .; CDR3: CASSPMRDEQFF; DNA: TGTGCCAGCAGTCCTATGAGGGATGAGCAGTTCTTC
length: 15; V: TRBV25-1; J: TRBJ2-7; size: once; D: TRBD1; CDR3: CASSEYIGGSYEQYF; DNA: TGTGCCAGCAGTGAATATATAGGGGGCAGCTACGAGCAGTACTTC
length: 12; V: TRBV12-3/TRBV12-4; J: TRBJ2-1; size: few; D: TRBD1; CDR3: CASSETGRQQFF; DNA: TGTGCCAGCAGTGAGACAGGGCGTCAGCAGTTCTTC